This is a list of T cell receptor beta chains from one sample in a study of early T cells in non-severe SARS-CoV-2 infection. TCRdb analysed the 5' RACE reads with MiXCR anew, one entry per CDR3 protein. The sample records 50,000 or so distinct CDR3 sequences, 5.6% being singletons. Sequenced: whole blood. Every receptor here comes from an adult who was a healthcare worker with PCR-confirmed SARS-CoV-2 infection or an uninfected control (not recorded which). Each CDR3 is given with its conserved first and last residue. A D gene is named only where the DNA matches it firmly. Rows give clone size only sometimes, using once, few, many, or a class for an expanded clone.

d_gene,v_gene,abundance,len,j_gene,CDR3aa,CDR3nt
-,TRBV11-2,many,13,TRBJ1-2,CASSQPFSYGYTF,TGTGCCAGCAGCCAACCGTTCAGCTATGGCTACACCTTC
-,TRBV3-1,many,15,TRBJ1-1,CASSQTGTAQGRDFF,TGTGCCAGCAGCCAAACCGGCACCGCACAGGGTCGGGATTTCTTT
-,TRBV10-3,few,15,TRBJ1-1,CAISGFTGGMTEAFF,TGTGCCATCAGTGGTTTCACGGGCGGAATGACTGAAGCTTTCTTT
-,TRBV5-1,many,13,TRBJ1-5,CASSLDDSQPQHF,TGCGCCAGCAGCTTGGACGACAGTCAGCCCCAGCATTTT
-,TRBV30,-,16,TRBJ2-7,CAWTRAFGGPTYEQYF,TGTGCCTGGACGCGAGCATTCGGGGGACCAACCTACGAGCAGTACTTC
-,TRBV15,many,13,TRBJ2-7,CATSRDRGYEQYF,TGTGCCACCAGCAGAGATAGGGGCTACGAGCAGTACTTC
TRBD1,TRBV6-6,many,15,TRBJ1-2,CASSYLAGQGGGYTF,TGTGCCAGCAGTTACTTAGCGGGACAGGGTGGAGGCTACACCTTC
-,TRBV30,-,13,TRBJ1-1,CAWDQGPKNEAFF,TGTGCCTGGGACCAGGGGCCTAAGAATGAAGCTTTCTTT
-,TRBV12-3/TRBV12-4,many,14,TRBJ2-1,CASSPIYAYNEQFF,TGTGCCAGCAGCCCCATCTACGCCTACAATGAGCAGTTCTTC
-,TRBV3-1,many,15,TRBJ2-4,CASSQDRDSKNIQYF,TGTGCCAGCAGCCAAGATAGGGACTCGAAAAACATTCAGTACTTC
TRBD1,TRBV7-6,few,16,TRBJ2-7,CASSSIPGTGTLEQYF,TGTGCCAGCAGCTCCATTCCCGGGACAGGGACTCTCGAGCAGTACTTC
-,TRBV20-1,many,15,TRBJ2-5,CSARARDYDPGTQYF,TGCAGTGCTAGAGCTCGCGACTACGATCCGGGGACCCAGTACTTC
-,TRBV9,-,15,TRBJ2-5,CASSVGAGVGETQYF,TGTGCCAGCAGCGTAGGAGCGGGCGTGGGGGAGACCCAGTACTTC
-,TRBV20-1,many,13,TRBJ1-2,CSASPDNIYGYTF,TGCAGTGCTAGTCCTGACAACATCTATGGCTACACCTTC
-,TRBV7-9,many,17,TRBJ2-6,CASSLASTGSGANVLTF,TGTGCCAGCAGCTTAGCATCTACAGGGTCTGGGGCCAACGTCCTGACTTTC
TRBD2,TRBV20-1,few,15,TRBJ2-1,CSARGRERGYNEQFF,TGCAGTGCTAGAGGGAGGGAGCGGGGGTACAATGAGCAGTTCTTC
-,TRBV6-1,many,15,TRBJ1-4,CASSLVGGAGEKLFF,TGTGCCAGCAGCCTGGTTGGGGGGGCGGGAGAAAAACTGTTTTTT
-,TRBV29-1,-,10,TRBJ2-3,CSASTYTQYF,TGCAGCGCGAGCACGTATACGCAGTATTTT
TRBD1,TRBV5-1,many,14,TRBJ1-1,CASSLAQGGTEAFF,TGCGCCAGCAGCTTGGCGCAGGGGGGGACTGAAGCTTTCTTT
-,TRBV7-2,many,12,TRBJ2-7,CASSFRAGEQYF,TGTGCCAGCAGCTTTCGGGCCGGCGAGCAGTACTTC
-,TRBV5-6,-,15,TRBJ1-1,CASSLAGGANTEAFF,TGTGCCAGCAGCTTGGCCGGAGGTGCGAACACTGAAGCTTTCTTT
-,TRBV7-8,many,15,TRBJ1-5,CASSLDTLGNQPQHF,TGTGCCAGCAGCTTAGACACTCTTGGCAATCAGCCCCAGCATTTT
TRBD2,TRBV29-1,many,13,TRBJ2-3,CSAIAGTTDTQYF,TGCAGCGCTATAGCGGGGACCACAGATACGCAGTATTTT
-,TRBV6-2/TRBV6-3,-,15,TRBJ1-1,CASSYSGEGGTEAFF,TGTGCCAGCAGTTACTCAGGTGAGGGGGGCACTGAAGCTTTCTTT
TRBD2,TRBV6-5,many,13,TRBJ2-7,CASSTSPGLVNNF,TGTGCCAGCAGTACCTCCCCGGGACTAGTTAACAACTTC
-,TRBV19,many,16,TRBJ2-4,CASSNPFQGSQNIQYF,TGTGCCAGTAGTAACCCCTTTCAGGGGTCTCAAAACATTCAGTACTTC
-,TRBV20-1,many,14,TRBJ1-5,CSARSPASNQPQHF,TGCAGTGCTAGATCCCCGGCTAGCAATCAGCCCCAGCATTTT
-,TRBV2,-,12,TRBJ2-1,CASRQIAVEQFF,TGTGCCAGCAGGCAAATAGCTGTTGAGCAGTTCTTC
-,TRBV15,-,15,TRBJ1-1,CATSRNRGMNTEAFF,TGTGCCACCAGCAGGAATAGGGGCATGAACACTGAAGCTTTCTTT
TRBD2,TRBV9,many,15,TRBJ2-7,CASSDGLAGGREQYF,TGTGCCAGCAGCGATGGACTAGCGGGGGGCCGCGAGCAGTACTTC
-,TRBV6-5,few,14,TRBJ1-2,CASSYSRGNYGYTF,TGTGCCAGCAGTTACTCGAGGGGGAACTATGGCTACACCTTC
-,TRBV29-1,-,11,TRBJ2-5,CSVIPAETQYF,TGCAGCGTGATCCCAGCAGAGACCCAGTACTTC
TRBD1,TRBV29-1,many,17,TRBJ1-2,CSVEDSRGTGLAYGYTF,TGCAGCGTTGAAGATTCCCGAGGGACAGGCCTGGCCTATGGCTACACCTTC
-,TRBV20-1,many,13,TRBJ1-5,CSASQAGNQPQHF,TGCAGTGCTAGCCAGGCGGGCAATCAGCCCCAGCATTTT
-,TRBV28,-,15,TRBJ2-6,CASTSTSSGANVLTF,TGTGCTTCGACCTCGACTAGCTCTGGGGCCAACGTCCTGACTTTC
-,TRBV9,-,15,TRBJ1-5,CASSVGGVSNQPQHF,TGTGCCAGCAGCGTAGGAGGAGTAAGCAATCAGCCCCAGCATTTT
-,TRBV18,many,15,TRBJ1-6,CASSEGNSYNSPLHF,TGTGCCAGCTCCGAGGGGAACTCCTATAATTCACCCCTCCACTTT
-,TRBV7-2,many,13,TRBJ2-7,CASSSNPGYEQYF,TGTGCCAGCAGCTCCAACCCGGGTTACGAGCAGTACTTC
-,TRBV7-2,medium-sized,16,TRBJ2-1,CASSSLRAWHYNEQFF,TGTGCCAGCAGCTCCCTTCGTGCTTGGCATTACAATGAGCAGTTCTTC
-,TRBV2,few,14,TRBJ1-1,CASSSRGAGAEAFF,TGTGCCAGCAGTTCGCGGGGGGCGGGCGCTGAAGCTTTCTTT
-,TRBV7-9,few,12,TRBJ2-5,CASSLVQETQYF,TGTGCCAGCAGCTTAGTTCAAGAGACCCAGTACTTC